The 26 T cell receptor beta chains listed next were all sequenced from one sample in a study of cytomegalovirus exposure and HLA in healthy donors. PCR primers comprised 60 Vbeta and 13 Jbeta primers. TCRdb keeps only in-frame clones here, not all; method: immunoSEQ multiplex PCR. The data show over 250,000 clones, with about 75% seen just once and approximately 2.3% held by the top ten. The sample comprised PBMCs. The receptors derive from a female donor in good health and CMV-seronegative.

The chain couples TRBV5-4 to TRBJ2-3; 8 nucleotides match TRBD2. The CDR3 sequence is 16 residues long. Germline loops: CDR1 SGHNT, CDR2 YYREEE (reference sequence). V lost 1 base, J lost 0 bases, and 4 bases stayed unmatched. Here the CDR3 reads CASSLPGGASTDTQYF. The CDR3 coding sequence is TGTGCCAGCAGCTTGCCCGGGGGGGCTAGCACAGATACGCAGTATTTT.

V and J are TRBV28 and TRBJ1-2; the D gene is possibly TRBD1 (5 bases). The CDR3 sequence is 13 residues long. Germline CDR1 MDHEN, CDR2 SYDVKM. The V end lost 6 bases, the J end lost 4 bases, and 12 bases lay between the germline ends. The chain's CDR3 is CASRVPGGYGYTF. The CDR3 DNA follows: TGTGCCAGCAGAGTGCCGGGGGGCTATGGCTACACCTTC.

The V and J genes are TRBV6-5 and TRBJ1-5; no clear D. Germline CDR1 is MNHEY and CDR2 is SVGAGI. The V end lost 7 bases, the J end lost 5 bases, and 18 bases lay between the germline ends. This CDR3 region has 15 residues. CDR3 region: CASMRFVDGDQPQHF. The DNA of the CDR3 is TGTGCCAGCATGCGTTTTGTCGACGGAGATCAGCCCCAGCATTTT.

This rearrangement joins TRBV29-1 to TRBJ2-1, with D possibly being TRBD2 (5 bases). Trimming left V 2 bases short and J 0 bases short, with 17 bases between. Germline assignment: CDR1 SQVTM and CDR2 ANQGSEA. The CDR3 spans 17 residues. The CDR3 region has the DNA TGCAGCGTTGAAATATTTGAGCTAGCATCCTCCTACAATGAGCAGTTCTTC. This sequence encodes CSVEIFELASSYNEQFF.

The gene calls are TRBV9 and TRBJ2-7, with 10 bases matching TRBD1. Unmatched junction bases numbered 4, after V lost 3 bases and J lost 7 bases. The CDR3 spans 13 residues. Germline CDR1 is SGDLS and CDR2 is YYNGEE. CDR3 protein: CASSGGTGVEQYF. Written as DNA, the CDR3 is TGTGCCAGCAGCGGAGGGACAGGGGTTGAGCAGTACTTC.

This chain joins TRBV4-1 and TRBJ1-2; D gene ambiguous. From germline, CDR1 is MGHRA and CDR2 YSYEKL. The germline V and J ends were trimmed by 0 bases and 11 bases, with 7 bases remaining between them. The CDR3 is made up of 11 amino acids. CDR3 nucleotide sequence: TGCGCCAGCAGCCAAGAGAGAGGGTACACCTTC. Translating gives CASSQERGYTF.

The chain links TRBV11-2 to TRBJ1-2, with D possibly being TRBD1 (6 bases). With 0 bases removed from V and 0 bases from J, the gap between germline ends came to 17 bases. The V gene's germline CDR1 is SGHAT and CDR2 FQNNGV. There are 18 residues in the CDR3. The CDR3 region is CASSLDGTREVANYGYTF. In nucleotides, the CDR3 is TGTGCCAGCAGCTTAGATGGGACAAGGGAAGTAGCTAACTATGGCTACACCTTC. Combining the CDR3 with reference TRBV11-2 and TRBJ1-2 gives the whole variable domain EAGVAQSPRYKIIEKRQSVAFWCNPISGHATLYWYQQILGQGPKLLIQFQNNGVVDDSQLPKDRFSAERLKGVDSTLKIQPAKLEDSAVYLCASSLDGTREVANYGYTFGSGTRLTVV.

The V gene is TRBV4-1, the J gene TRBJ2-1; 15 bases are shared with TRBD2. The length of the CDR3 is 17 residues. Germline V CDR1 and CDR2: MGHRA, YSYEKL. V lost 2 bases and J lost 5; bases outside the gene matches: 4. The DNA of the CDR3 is TGCGCCAGCAGCCAACCGGGACTAGCGGGAGGAAACAATGAGCAGTTCTTC. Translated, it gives CASSQPGLAGGNNEQFF.

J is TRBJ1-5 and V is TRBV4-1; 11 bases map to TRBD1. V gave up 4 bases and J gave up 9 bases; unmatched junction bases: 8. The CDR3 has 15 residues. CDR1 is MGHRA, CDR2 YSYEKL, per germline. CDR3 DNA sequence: TGCGCCAGCAGCCCTGGGACAGGGGGAATCCTGCCCCAGCATTTT. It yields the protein CASSPGTGGILPQHF.

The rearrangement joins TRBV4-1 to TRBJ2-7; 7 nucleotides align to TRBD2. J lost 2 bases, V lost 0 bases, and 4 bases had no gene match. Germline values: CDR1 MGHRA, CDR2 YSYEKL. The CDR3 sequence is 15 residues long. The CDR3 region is CASSQEEGGTYEQYF. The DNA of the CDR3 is TGCGCCAGCAGCCAAGAGGAGGGAGGGACCTACGAGCAGTACTTC.

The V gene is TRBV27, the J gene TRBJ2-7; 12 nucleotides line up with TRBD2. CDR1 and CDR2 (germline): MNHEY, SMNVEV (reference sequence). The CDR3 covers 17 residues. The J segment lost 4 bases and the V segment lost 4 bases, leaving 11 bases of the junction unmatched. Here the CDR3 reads CASSSLGGTSGLYEQYF. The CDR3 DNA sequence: TGTGCCAGCAGTTCCCTCGGAGGGACTAGCGGGCTGTACGAGCAGTACTTC.

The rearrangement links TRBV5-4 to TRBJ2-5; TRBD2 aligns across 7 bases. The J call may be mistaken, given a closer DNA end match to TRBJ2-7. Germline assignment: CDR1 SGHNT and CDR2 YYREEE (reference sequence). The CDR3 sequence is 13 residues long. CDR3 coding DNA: TGTGCCAGCAGCTTGGGGGGAGGGAACGAGCAGTACTTC. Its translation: CASSLGGGNEQYF.

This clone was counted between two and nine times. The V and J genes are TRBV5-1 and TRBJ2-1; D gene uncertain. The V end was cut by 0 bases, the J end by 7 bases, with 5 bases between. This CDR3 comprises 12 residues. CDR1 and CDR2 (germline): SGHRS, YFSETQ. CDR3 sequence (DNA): TGCGCCAGCAGCTTGGCCGAGAATGAGCAGTTCTTC. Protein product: CASSLAENEQFF.

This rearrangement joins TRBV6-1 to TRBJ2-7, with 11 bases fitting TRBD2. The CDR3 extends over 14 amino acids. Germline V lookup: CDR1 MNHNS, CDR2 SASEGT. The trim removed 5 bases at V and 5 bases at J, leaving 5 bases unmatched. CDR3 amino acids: CASSHRLAGHEQYF. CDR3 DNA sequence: TGTGCCAGCAGTCACCGACTAGCGGGACACGAGCAGTACTTC.

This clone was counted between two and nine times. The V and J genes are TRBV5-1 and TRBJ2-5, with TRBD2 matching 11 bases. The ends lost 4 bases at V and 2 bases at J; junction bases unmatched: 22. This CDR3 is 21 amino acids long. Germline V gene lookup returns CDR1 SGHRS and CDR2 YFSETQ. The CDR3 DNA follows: TGCGCCAGCAGCCCACTAATAGCGGGAGGGCCTGGATCCGGGTCACAAGAGACCCAGTACTTC. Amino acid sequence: CASSPLIAGGPGSGSQETQYF.

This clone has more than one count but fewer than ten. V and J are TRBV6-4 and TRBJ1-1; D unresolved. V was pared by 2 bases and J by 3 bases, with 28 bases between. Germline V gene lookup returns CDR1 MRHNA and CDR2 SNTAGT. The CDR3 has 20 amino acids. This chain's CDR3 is CASSDVVLGGKGDGDTEAFF. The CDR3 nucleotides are TGTGCCAGCAGTGACGTGGTACTAGGAGGGAAAGGCGACGGGGACACTGAAGCTTTCTTT.

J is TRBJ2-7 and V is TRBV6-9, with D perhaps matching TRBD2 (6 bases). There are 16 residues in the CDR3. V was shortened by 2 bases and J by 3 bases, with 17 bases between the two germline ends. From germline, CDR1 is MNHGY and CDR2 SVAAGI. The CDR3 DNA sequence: TGTGCCAGCAGTTATGGCGGGACCCGGCAAAACTACGAGCAGTACTTC. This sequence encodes CASSYGGTRQNYEQYF.

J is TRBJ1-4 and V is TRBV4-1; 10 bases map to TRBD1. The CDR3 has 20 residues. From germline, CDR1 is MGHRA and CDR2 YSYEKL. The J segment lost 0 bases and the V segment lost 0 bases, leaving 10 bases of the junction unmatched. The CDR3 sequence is CASSQDAGDRGYATNEKLFF. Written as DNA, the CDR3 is TGCGCCAGCAGCCAAGATGCGGGGGACAGGGGATATGCAACTAATGAAAAACTGTTTTTT.

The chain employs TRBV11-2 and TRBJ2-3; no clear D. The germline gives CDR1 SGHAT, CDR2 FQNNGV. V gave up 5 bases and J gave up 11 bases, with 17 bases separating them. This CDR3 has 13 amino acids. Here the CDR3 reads CASSPIRQTGQYF. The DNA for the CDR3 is TGTGCCAGCAGCCCCATCCGCCAAACGGGGCAGTATTTT.

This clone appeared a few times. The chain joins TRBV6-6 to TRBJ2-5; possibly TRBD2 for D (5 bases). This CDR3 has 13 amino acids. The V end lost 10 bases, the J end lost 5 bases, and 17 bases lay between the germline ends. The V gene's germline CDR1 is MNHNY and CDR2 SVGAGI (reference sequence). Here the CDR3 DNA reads TGTGCCACCGGGCGGGCTTCGGAGGAGACCCAGTACTTC. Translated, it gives CATGRASEETQYF.

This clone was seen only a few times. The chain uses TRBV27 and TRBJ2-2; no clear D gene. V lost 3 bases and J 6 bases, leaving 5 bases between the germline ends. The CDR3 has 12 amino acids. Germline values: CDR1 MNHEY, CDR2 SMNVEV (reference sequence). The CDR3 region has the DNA TGTGCCAGCAGTTTTCCGGCCGGGGAGCTGTTTTTT. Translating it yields CASSFPAGELFF.

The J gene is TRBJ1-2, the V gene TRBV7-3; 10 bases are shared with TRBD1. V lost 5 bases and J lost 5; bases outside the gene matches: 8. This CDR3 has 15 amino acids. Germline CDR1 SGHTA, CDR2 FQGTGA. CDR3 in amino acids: CASSPDRTGGYGYTF. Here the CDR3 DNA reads TGTGCCAGCAGCCCGGATCGGACAGGGGGTTATGGCTACACCTTC.

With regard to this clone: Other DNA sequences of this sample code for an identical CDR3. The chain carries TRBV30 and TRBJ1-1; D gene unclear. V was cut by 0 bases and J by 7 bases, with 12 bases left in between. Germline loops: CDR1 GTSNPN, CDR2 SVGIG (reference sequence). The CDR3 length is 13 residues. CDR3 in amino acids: CAWSVPRADEAFF. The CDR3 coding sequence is TGTGCCTGGAGTGTCCCCCGAGCCGATGAAGCTTTCTTT.

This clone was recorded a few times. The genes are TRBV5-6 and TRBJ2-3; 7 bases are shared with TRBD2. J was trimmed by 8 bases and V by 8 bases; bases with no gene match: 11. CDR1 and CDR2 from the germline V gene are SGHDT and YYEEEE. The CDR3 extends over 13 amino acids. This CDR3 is CASKGSGGPTQYF. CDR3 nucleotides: TGTGCCAGTAAGGGGTCGGGAGGCCCTACGCAGTATTTT.

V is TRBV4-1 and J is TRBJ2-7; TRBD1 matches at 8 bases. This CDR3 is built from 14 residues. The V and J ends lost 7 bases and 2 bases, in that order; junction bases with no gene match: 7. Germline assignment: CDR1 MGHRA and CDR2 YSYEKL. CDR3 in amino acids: CASTRGTGTYEQYF. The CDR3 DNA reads TGCGCCAGCACCCGCGGGACAGGTACCTACGAGCAGTACTTC.

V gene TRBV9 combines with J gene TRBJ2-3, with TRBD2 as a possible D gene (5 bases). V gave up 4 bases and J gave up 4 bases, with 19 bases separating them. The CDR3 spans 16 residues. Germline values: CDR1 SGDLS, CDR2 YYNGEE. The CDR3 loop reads CASSSLNPGWPDTQYF. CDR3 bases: TGTGCCAGCAGCTCACTGAACCCGGGATGGCCAGATACGCAGTATTTT.